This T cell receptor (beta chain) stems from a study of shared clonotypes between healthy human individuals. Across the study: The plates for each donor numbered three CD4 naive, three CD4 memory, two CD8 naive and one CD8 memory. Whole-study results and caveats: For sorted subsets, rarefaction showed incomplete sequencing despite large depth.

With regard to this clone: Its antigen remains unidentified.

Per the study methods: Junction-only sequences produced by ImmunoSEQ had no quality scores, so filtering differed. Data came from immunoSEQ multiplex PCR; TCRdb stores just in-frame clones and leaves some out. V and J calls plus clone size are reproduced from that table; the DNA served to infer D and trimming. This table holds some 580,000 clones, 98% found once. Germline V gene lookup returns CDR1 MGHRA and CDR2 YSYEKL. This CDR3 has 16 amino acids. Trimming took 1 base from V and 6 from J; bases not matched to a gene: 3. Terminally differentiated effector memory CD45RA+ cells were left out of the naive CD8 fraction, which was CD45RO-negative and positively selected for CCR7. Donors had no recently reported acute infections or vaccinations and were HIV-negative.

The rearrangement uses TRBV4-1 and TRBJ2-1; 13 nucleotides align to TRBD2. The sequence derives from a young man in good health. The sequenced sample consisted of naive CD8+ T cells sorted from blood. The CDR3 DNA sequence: TGCGCCAGCAGCCAAGCCGGGACTAGCGGGACCAATGAGCAGTTCTTC. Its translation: CASSQAGTSGTNEQFF.